The rows below give T cell receptor beta chains drawn from one sample of a study of prognosis after radiotherapy for stage I lung cancer. One entry per CDR3 protein results from TCRdb running MiXCR on the multiplex PCR reads. Counted here are nearly 25,000 distinct CDR3 sequences, roughly 34% occurring once; the ten biggest clones make up approximately 60%. The input for sequencing was PBMCs, taken before or after stereotactic body radiation therapy (not recorded which). These receptors all stem from a donor at least 50 years old with non-small cell lung cancer. The CDR3 runs from the conserved cysteine through the conserved F or W. Each record gives: clone size, J gene, V gene, D gene, CDR3 protein, CDR3 DNA. D genes are given only for firm matches. Not all rows give a size; the values are once, few, many and, for expanded clones, a class.

abundance: NA
j_gene: TRBJ2-6
v_gene: TRBV12-3/TRBV12-4
d_gene: NA
CDR3aa: CTSTGSSVANVLTF
CDR3nt: TGTACCAGCACGGGTTCGTCCGTGGCCAACGTGCTGACTTTC

abundance: few
j_gene: TRBJ2-7
v_gene: TRBV4-1
d_gene: TRBD1
CDR3aa: CASSLSTGLAYEQYF
CDR3nt: TGCGCCAGCAGCCTCTCGACAGGGCTTGCCTACGAGCAGTACTTC

abundance: many
j_gene: TRBJ1-1
v_gene: TRBV28
d_gene: NA
CDR3aa: CASSLASGGMWVREAFF
CDR3nt: TGTGCCAGCAGTTTGGCGTCCGGGGGGATGTGGGTCCGCGAAGCTTTCTTT

abundance: many
j_gene: TRBJ2-7
v_gene: TRBV6-1
d_gene: NA
CDR3aa: CASSEAAEGAYEQYF
CDR3nt: TGTGCCAGCAGTGAAGCGGCCGAGGGGGCCTACGAGCAGTACTTC

abundance: NA
j_gene: TRBJ2-1
v_gene: TRBV6-2/TRBV6-3
d_gene: NA
CDR3aa: CASSRSFGLGSYNEQFF
CDR3nt: TGTGCCAGCAGTCGCTCCTTCGGACTCGGCTCCTACAATGAGCAGTTCTTC

abundance: many
j_gene: TRBJ1-5
v_gene: TRBV6-1
d_gene: NA
CDR3aa: CASSEAVGRTYQPQHF
CDR3nt: TGTGCCAGCAGTGAAGCTGTGGGCCGCACCTATCAGCCCCAGCATTTT

abundance: many
j_gene: TRBJ2-1
v_gene: TRBV24-1
d_gene: NA
CDR3aa: CATSEGGRNEQFF
CDR3nt: TGTGCCACCAGTGAGGGGGGACGTAATGAGCAGTTCTTC

abundance: many
j_gene: TRBJ2-1
v_gene: TRBV5-1
d_gene: TRBD2
CDR3aa: CASSPEGSGRSSYNEQFF
CDR3nt: TGCGCCAGCAGCCCGGAAGGTAGCGGGAGGAGCTCCTACAATGAGCAGTTCTTC

abundance: many
j_gene: TRBJ2-1
v_gene: TRBV18
d_gene: NA
CDR3aa: CASSPGTTNNEQFF
CDR3nt: TGTGCCAGCTCACCAGGGACCACTAACAATGAGCAGTTCTTC

abundance: many
j_gene: TRBJ2-3
v_gene: TRBV2
d_gene: NA
CDR3aa: CASILYRQQSTDTQYF
CDR3nt: TGTGCCAGCATCCTCTACAGGCAGCAGAGCACAGATACGCAGTATTTT

abundance: many
j_gene: TRBJ1-5
v_gene: TRBV3-1
d_gene: TRBD1
CDR3aa: CASSQAMDRAQPQHF
CDR3nt: TGTGCCAGCAGCCAGGCCATGGACAGGGCACAGCCCCAGCATTTT

abundance: few
j_gene: TRBJ1-2
v_gene: TRBV28
d_gene: NA
CDR3aa: CASSLGTPSAF
CDR3nt: TGTGCCAGCAGTTTAGGGACCCCTAGCGCCTTC

abundance: many
j_gene: TRBJ2-2
v_gene: TRBV6-1
d_gene: NA
CDR3aa: CARGAQSTGELFF
CDR3nt: TGTGCCAGGGGGGCGCAGAGCACCGGGGAGCTGTTTTTT

abundance: NA
j_gene: TRBJ2-1
v_gene: TRBV20-1
d_gene: NA
CDR3aa: CSASGVDEQFF
CDR3nt: TGCAGTGCTAGTGGGGTCGATGAGCAGTTCTTC

abundance: NA
j_gene: TRBJ1-6
v_gene: TRBV19
d_gene: NA
CDR3aa: CASSPRLYRVGAIDSPLHF
CDR3nt: TGTGCCAGTAGTCCGCGGTTATACAGGGTCGGTGCTATAGATTCACCCCTCCACTTT

abundance: many
j_gene: TRBJ2-4
v_gene: TRBV20-1
d_gene: TRBD2
CDR3aa: CSAPERVGLAKNIQYF
CDR3nt: TGCAGTGCCCCTGAGAGGGTGGGACTAGCAAAAAACATTCAGTACTTC

abundance: many
j_gene: TRBJ1-1
v_gene: TRBV5-1
d_gene: TRBD1
CDR3aa: CASSPGQGVGAFF
CDR3nt: TGCGCCAGCAGCCCCGGACAGGGGGTGGGAGCTTTCTTT

abundance: many
j_gene: TRBJ2-3
v_gene: TRBV12-3/TRBV12-4
d_gene: NA
CDR3aa: CASRLAIIPDTQYF
CDR3nt: TGTGCCAGCAGGTTAGCGATCATACCAGATACGCAGTATTTT

abundance: NA
j_gene: TRBJ1-5
v_gene: TRBV7-2
d_gene: NA
CDR3aa: CASSLSRTTSNQPQHF
CDR3nt: TGTGCCAGCAGCTTAAGTCGGACGACGAGCAATCAGCCCCAGCATTTT

abundance: many
j_gene: TRBJ2-3
v_gene: TRBV5-1
d_gene: TRBD2
CDR3aa: CASSGLAWADTQYF
CDR3nt: TGCGCCAGCAGCGGACTAGCTTGGGCCGATACGCAGTATTTT

abundance: many
j_gene: TRBJ2-7
v_gene: TRBV28
d_gene: NA
CDR3aa: CASSSPGGVSSYEQYF
CDR3nt: TGTGCCAGCAGTTCTCCAGGGGGGGTTAGCTCCTACGAGCAGTACTTC

abundance: NA
j_gene: TRBJ1-2
v_gene: TRBV30
d_gene: NA
CDR3aa: CAWSMGQGGGYTF
CDR3nt: TGTGCCTGGAGTATGGGGCAGGGAGGCGGCTACACCTTC

abundance: NA
j_gene: TRBJ2-1
v_gene: TRBV11-2
d_gene: TRBD2
CDR3aa: CASSLRTSGRVINEQFF
CDR3nt: TGTGCCAGCAGCCTCAGGACTAGCGGGAGGGTTATTAATGAGCAGTTCTTC

abundance: NA
j_gene: TRBJ1-6
v_gene: TRBV28
d_gene: NA
CDR3aa: CASNHSGKRLSPLHF
CDR3nt: TGTGCCAGCAACCACAGTGGGAAGCGGCTTTCACCCCTCCACTTT

abundance: NA
j_gene: TRBJ1-6
v_gene: TRBV2
d_gene: TRBD1
CDR3aa: CASSVTGGGGWSGSPLHF
CDR3nt: TGTGCCAGCAGTGTCACCGGAGGGGGCGGTTGGTCGGGCTCACCCCTCCACTTT

abundance: NA
j_gene: TRBJ1-2
v_gene: TRBV3-1
d_gene: TRBD1
CDR3aa: CASSQTDRDYGYTF
CDR3nt: TGTGCCAGCAGCCAAACGGACAGGGACTATGGCTACACCTTC

abundance: NA
j_gene: TRBJ1-1
v_gene: TRBV2
d_gene: NA
CDR3aa: CASIGDWKNTEAFF
CDR3nt: TGTGCCAGCATTGGCGATTGGAAGAACACTGAAGCTTTCTTT

abundance: medium-sized
j_gene: TRBJ2-7
v_gene: TRBV11-3
d_gene: TRBD2
CDR3aa: CASSLDPGTSGSGLYF
CDR3nt: TGTGCCAGCAGCTTAGATCCCGGGACTAGCGGGAGTGGTCTGTACTTC

abundance: NA
j_gene: TRBJ1-1
v_gene: TRBV12-3/TRBV12-4
d_gene: TRBD1
CDR3aa: CASSLSAGGAEAFF
CDR3nt: TGTGCCAGCAGTTTATCGGCAGGGGGCGCTGAAGCTTTCTTT

abundance: many
j_gene: TRBJ2-2
v_gene: TRBV11-3
d_gene: NA
CDR3aa: CASSLAQTNTGELFF
CDR3nt: TGTGCCAGCAGCTTAGCACAGACTAACACCGGGGAGCTGTTTTTT

abundance: once
j_gene: TRBJ2-2
v_gene: TRBV12-3/TRBV12-4
d_gene: TRBD1
CDR3aa: CASSSTGDGGELFF
CDR3nt: TGTGCCAGCAGTTCGACAGGGGATGGCGGTGAGCTGTTTTTT